These 14 T cell receptor beta chains were sequenced from one sample in a study of cytomegalovirus exposure and HLA in healthy donors. Repertoires were generated with immunoSEQ multiplex PCR, while TCRdb's copy carries only in-frame clones and drops some. The sample holds about 150,000 clones; about 86% are singletons and the top ten take about 20%. Sequencing input: PBMCs. The source is a man aged 18 to 29 in good health and CMV-seropositive.

The sample holds a few counts of this clone. The gene calls are TRBV2 and TRBJ2-7; D may be TRBD1 (5 bases). Trimming removed 7 bases from V and 5 bases from J, with 18 bases in between. CDR1 and CDR2 (germline): SNHLY, FYNNEI. This CDR3 has 14 amino acids. CDR3 sequence: CASMVGQGVNEQYF. The DNA for the CDR3 is TGTGCCAGCATGGTGGGCCAGGGTGTGAACGAGCAGTACTTC. Full variable domain (outside the CDR3, taken from reference TRBV2 and TRBJ2-7): EPEVTQTPSHQVTQMGQEVILRCVPISNHLYFYWYRQILGQKVEFLVSFYNNEISEKSEIFDDQFSVERPDGSNFTLKIRSTKLEDSAMYFCASMVGQGVNEQYFGPGTRLTVT.

This chain's CDR3 is CASSYRTSGRHEQYF. DNA of the CDR3: TGTGCCAGCAGCTACCGGACTAGCGGGAGACACGAGCAGTACTTC. The chain recombines TRBV5-4 with TRBJ2-7; 13 bases map to TRBD2. V gave up 3 bases and J gave up 5 bases; unmatched junction bases: 5. CDR3 length equals 15 residues. CDR1 is SGHNT, CDR2 YYREEE, per germline (reference sequence).

The CDR3 region has the DNA TGTGCTAGTGGCCAGGGGAACACTGAAGCTTTCTTT. Translating gives CASGQGNTEAFF. This rearrangement joins TRBV12-5 to TRBJ1-1, with TRBD1 as a possible D gene (5 bases). The CDR3 is 12 residues long. Between the trimmed V and J ends, which lost 6 bases and 1 base, there was a span of 6 bases. CDR1 is LGHNT, CDR2 FRNRAP, per germline.

V usage is TRBV7-2 and J usage is TRBJ1-6; D ambiguous. V dropped 5 bases and J dropped 9 bases, with 23 bases sitting between them. This CDR3 contains 17 residues. Germline assignment: CDR1 SGHTA and CDR2 FQGNSA. CDR3 nucleotides: TGTGCCAGCAGCCTCCGCTTCGCCGACTTTAGTAGTTCACCCCTCCACTTT. Translated, it gives CASSLRFADFSSSPLHF.

V gene TRBV18 combines with J gene TRBJ1-6; no definite D call. Trimming cost V 3 bases and J 7 bases, with 10 bases left between them. The CDR3 is made up of 14 amino acids. Per the germline V gene, CDR1 is KGHSH and CDR2 is LQKENI. CDR3 bases: TGTGCCAGCTCACCTGATTCGCAGAATTCACCCCTCCACTTT. Its translation is CASSPDSQNSPLHF.

The V and J genes are TRBV9 and TRBJ1-1, with D unresolved. Germline V CDR1 and CDR2: SGDLS, YYNGEE. The CDR3 covers 13 residues. V was trimmed by 0 bases and J by 8 bases, leaving 11 bases between them. The DNA of the CDR3 is TGTGCCAGCAGCGTAGTGAAAGAGGCAGAAGCTTTCTTT. Translation gives CASSVVKEAEAFF.

The chain has TRBV19 and TRBJ2-4, with D perhaps matching TRBD1 (5 bases). From germline, CDR1 is LNHDA and CDR2 SQIVND (reference sequence). The CDR3 consists of 14 residues. The V end lost 7 bases, the J end lost 1 base, and 11 bases lay between the germline ends. CDR3 bases: TGTGCCAGTATGGGGCCAGCCGCCAAAAACATTCAGTACTTC. Translated: CASMGPAAKNIQYF.

V usage is TRBV7-9 and J usage is TRBJ1-2, with 7 bases identical to TRBD1. Per germline, CDR1 SEHNR and CDR2 FQNEAQ (reference sequence). CDR3 length: 14 amino acids. J gave up 6 bases and V 4 bases, and 8 bases lay outside the gene matches. The CDR3 loop is CASSSEGAFNGYTF. The DNA for the CDR3 is TGTGCCAGCAGCTCAGAGGGGGCCTTCAATGGCTACACCTTC.

The chain recombines TRBV5-4 with TRBJ2-7, with TRBD1 matching 7 bases. The junction had 10 bases not matched to a gene; V was cut back by 4 bases and J by 0 bases. The V gene's germline CDR1 is SGHNT and CDR2 YYREEE (reference sequence). The CDR3 consists of 16 residues. The CDR3 coding sequence is TGTGCCAGCAGCCACAATCTGGGGGACAGCTCCTACGAGCAGTACTTC. Encoded protein: CASSHNLGDSSYEQYF. Drawing the rest from reference TRBV5-4 and TRBJ2-7, the complete variable domain is ETGVTQSPTHLIKTRGQQVTLRCSSQSGHNTVSWYQQALGQGPQFIFQYYREEENGRGNFPPRFSGLQFPNYSSELNVNALELDDSALYLCASSHNLGDSSYEQYFGPGTRLTVT.

The rearrangement links TRBV5-4 to TRBJ2-5; weak D call: TRBD2 (6 bases). The CDR3 length is 12 residues. Germline CDR1 SGHNT, CDR2 YYREEE (reference sequence). V was shortened by 7 bases and J by 0 bases, with 7 bases between the two germline ends. The CDR3 DNA follows: TGTGCCAGCCGGGACTACCAAGAGACCCAGTACTTC. As protein: CASRDYQETQYF.

The gene calls are TRBV18 and TRBJ1-4; 7 positions agree with TRBD1. CDR1 and CDR2 (germline): KGHSH, LQKENI. The V and J ends lost 3 bases and 8 bases, in that order; junction bases with no gene match: 6. The CDR3 contains 14 residues. DNA for the CDR3: TGTGCCAGCTCACCCGACAGGGCAACAGAAAAACTGTTTTTT. Translated: CASSPDRATEKLFF.

This rearrangement joins TRBV6-5 to TRBJ1-2, with TRBD1 identical over 9 bases. J lost 8 bases, V lost 2 bases, and 3 bases had no gene match. Germline V CDR1 and CDR2: MNHEY, SVGAGI. The CDR3 sequence is 13 residues long. In DNA, the CDR3 is TGTGCCAGCAGTTACCGGGACAGGGACGGCTACACCTTC. It codes for CASSYRDRDGYTF.

The chain links TRBV7-8 to TRBJ1-5; no clear D gene. Trimming stripped 4 bases from V and 7 bases from J, with 8 bases between. This CDR3 is built from 12 residues. Germline lookup yields CDR1 SGHVS and CDR2 FQNEAQ. CDR3 region: CASSSMGQPQHF. CDR3 in DNA: TGTGCCAGCAGCTCTATGGGCCAGCCCCAGCATTTT.

The V call is TRBV5-8, the J call TRBJ1-3; 7 bases fit TRBD1. This CDR3 is 13 amino acids long. The trim removed 7 bases at V and 5 bases at J, leaving 6 bases unmatched. The germline CDR1 and CDR2 sequences are SGHTS and YDEGEE. CDR3 protein: CASRYRGRNTIYF. CDR3 bases: TGTGCCAGCCGGTACAGGGGAAGAAACACCATATATTTT.